Shown below are 9 T cell receptor beta chains from a single sample sequenced in a study of regulatory T cells in long-lasting Graves disease. Time point defined: persistent/refractory GD, antithyroid drugs over 5 years with positive TRAb. Scientists built the TCR library using RNA that was extracted from PBMCs. CDR3-region Arm-PCR and iRepertoire HTBI primers produced the TCR beta libraries. From the multiplex PCR reads, TCRdb called clonotypes with MiXCR, one entry per CDR3 protein. This sample has 700,000 or so distinct CDR3 sequences, with about 32% found just once. Sequences were derived from peripheral blood mononuclear cells (PBMCs), sampled when the disease was refractory, from a patient treated with antithyroid drugs. The source of these receptors is a female donor with Graves disease.

This clonotype turned up a few times. V and J are TRBV19 and TRBJ2-7; D may be TRBD2 (5 bases). Deletions cut 1 base from V and 9 bases from J, with 13 bases between. The CDR3 sequence is 13 residues long. Germline CDR1 LNHDA, CDR2 SQIVND (reference sequence). The CDR3 region is CASSIADGGGQYF. CDR3 in DNA: TGTGCCAGTAGTATAGCAGACGGCGGAGGGCAGTACTTC.

At least ten counts were recorded for this clonotype. The V call is TRBV12-3 or TRBV12-4, the J call TRBJ2-7; TRBD2 aligns across 8 bases. The CDR3 consists of 14 residues. V gave up 8 bases and J gave up 7 bases; unmatched junction bases: 13. The CDR3 is CASARTRSGGEQYF. Here the CDR3 DNA reads TGTGCCAGCGCGCGGACTCGGTCGGGGGGGGAGCAGTACTTC.

The gene calls are TRBV4-2 and TRBJ1-1; 9 bases map to TRBD1. Germline CDR1 is LGHNA and CDR2 is YNFKEQ. The CDR3 sequence is 15 residues long. V trimming: 4 bases; J trimming: 11 bases; junction bases outside the gene matches: 14. CDR3 sequence (DNA): TGTGCCAGCAGCCTTACGGGACAGGGAGCAGCCTACGCTTTCTTT. Translation gives CASSLTGQGAAYAFF.

This chain joins TRBV19 and TRBJ2-4; D unresolved. There are 14 residues in the CDR3. The germline CDR1 and CDR2 sequences are LNHDA and SQIVND (reference sequence). Trimming cost V 0 bases and J 2 bases, with 5 bases left between them. CDR3 in DNA: TGTGCCAGTAGTATAGATAAGTCCAAAAACATTCAGTACTTC. Its protein product is CASSIDKSKNIQYF. Based on the CDR3 plus reference TRBV19 and TRBJ2-4, the full variable domain is DGGITQSPKYLFRKEGQNVTLSCEQNLNHDAMYWYRQDPGQGLRLIYYSQIVNDFQKGDIAEGYSVSREKKESFPLTVTSAQKNPTAFYLCASSIDKSKNIQYFGAGTRLSVL.

The chain uses TRBV6-1 and TRBJ2-7; the match to TRBD2 covers 7 bases. With V trimmed by 8 bases and J by 4 bases, 11 bases remained unmatched. CDR3 size: 14 residues. Germline V gene data show CDR1 as MNHNS and CDR2 as SASEGT. CDR3 residues: CASRKAGNSYEQYF. In DNA form, the CDR3 reads TGTGCCAGCCGAAAAGCGGGAAATAGTTACGAGCAGTACTTC.

This clonotype was seen a few times. The chain uses TRBV27 and TRBJ1-2; unclear D gene. Trimming took off 4 bases at V and 6 bases at J, with 15 bases between the two ends. Germline CDR1 MNHEY, CDR2 SMNVEV (reference sequence). This CDR3 comprises 14 residues. CDR3 in amino acids: CASSSLGERDGYTF. The CDR3 DNA reads as TGTGCCAGCAGTTCCCTCGGGGAACGAGATGGCTACACCTTC.

This sequence joins TRBV12-3 or TRBV12-4 and TRBJ1-3; D may be TRBD1 (5 bases). Trimming shortened V by 6 bases and J by 11 bases, and 14 bases separated the two germline ends. This CDR3 is built from 12 residues. The CDR3 sequence is CASRSGSNAIYF. The CDR3 nucleotides read TGTGCCAGCAGGTCAGGGTCGAACGCCATATATTTT.

This rearrangement joins TRBV6-1 to TRBJ1-3; 9 bases map to TRBD1. Germline V gives CDR1 MNHNS, CDR2 SASEGT. The CDR3 totals 16 residues. Losses at the gene ends were 6 bases for V and 0 bases for J; bases not matched to a gene: 6. CDR3: CASRSGQGGSGNTIYF. The CDR3 bases are TGTGCCAGCAGATCGGGACAGGGCGGCTCTGGAAACACCATATATTTT.

There are a few counts of this clonotype. The chain couples TRBV10-3 to TRBJ1-1; TRBD1 matches at 9 bases. The germline gives CDR1 ENHRY, CDR2 SYGVKD. V shed 4 bases, J shed 7 bases, and the junction held 10 bases outside the gene matches. The CDR3 sequence is 15 residues long. CDR3 in amino acids: CAISVAPGQGIEAFF. CDR3 in DNA: TGTGCCATCAGTGTCGCACCGGGACAGGGAATTGAAGCTTTCTTT.